Following are 29 T cell receptor beta chains from one sample sequenced in a study of blood T cell repertoires in COVID-19 (dated by TCRdb to 2018 to 2020). The protocol used for the library was the immunoSEQ multiplex PCR assay. Held by TCRdb, this immuneACCESS table contains in-frame sequences only and omits some clones. Under half of the omission traces to an unresolved V gene where checked; the cause of the rest is unknown. This sample gives about 200,000 clones in total; 84% of them show up just once. The top ten clonotypes cover 13% of the sample. The sample consisted of peripheral blood. These receptors originate from a human donor in a cohort sampled during active COVID-19.

V and J are TRBV27 and TRBJ2-3; unclear D gene. The CDR3 consists of 13 residues. Germline V CDR1 and CDR2: MNHEY, SMNVEV (reference sequence). V dropped 6 bases and J dropped 2 bases, with 9 bases sitting between them. The CDR3 DNA sequence: TGTGCCAGCAGAGGAGCATCCACAGATACGCAGTATTTT. Its protein product is CASRGASTDTQYF.

The chain couples TRBV4-1 to TRBJ2-1; TRBD1 agrees at 10 bases. V trimming: 4 bases; J trimming: 8 bases; junction bases outside the gene matches: 5. CDR3 length: 14 residues. Per germline, CDR1 MGHRA and CDR2 YSYEKL. The CDR3 loop reads CASSPGTGDHEQFF. For the CDR3, the DNA is TGCGCCAGCAGCCCCGGGACAGGGGATCATGAGCAGTTCTTC.

In DNA, the CDR3 is TGTGCCAGCTCACGTCAGACAGGGAACTATGGCTACACCTTC. As protein: CASSRQTGNYGYTF. The rearrangement uses TRBV18 and TRBJ1-2; 7 bases agree with TRBD1. The CDR3 length is 14 residues. Germline CDR1 and CDR2: KGHSH and LQKENI. With V trimmed by 4 bases and J by 2 bases, 4 bases remained unmatched.

The chain recombines TRBV28 with TRBJ2-7; 16 bases align to TRBD2. This CDR3 is 19 amino acids long. From germline, CDR1 is MDHEN and CDR2 SYDVKM. With V trimmed by 1 base and J by 5 bases, 11 bases remained unmatched. The CDR3 DNA follows: TGTGCCAGCAGTTTATTCTCGGGACTAGCGGGAGGGCCTACCCACGAGCAGTACTTC. It codes for CASSLFSGLAGGPTHEQYF.

The CDR3 reads CASSLAGGRRSTDTQYF. In DNA, the CDR3 is TGTGCCAGCAGCTTAGCGGGCGGGAGGAGGAGCACAGATACGCAGTATTTT. This sequence joins TRBV7-8 and TRBJ2-3; TRBD2 agrees at 8 bases. The germline gives CDR1 SGHVS, CDR2 FQNEAQ. CDR3 size: 17 residues. Trimming removed 0 bases from V and 0 bases from J; junction bases left unmatched: 5.

The gene calls are TRBV12-3 or TRBV12-4 and TRBJ2-3, with D uncertain. The length of the CDR3 is 13 residues. V gave up 6 bases and J gave up 5 bases, with 12 bases separating them. The CDR3 DNA sequence: TGTGCCAGCAGACCCACAAAGTTAGATACGCAGTATTTT. Translated, it gives CASRPTKLDTQYF.

The chain employs TRBV5-1 and TRBJ2-2; TRBD1 is a possible D gene (5 bases). Deletions cut 0 bases from V and 3 bases from J, with 12 bases between. The CDR3 consists of 16 residues. CDR1 and CDR2 from the germline V gene are SGHRS and YFSETQ. CDR3 amino acids: CASSLVAGQDTGELFF. The CDR3 nucleotides are TGCGCCAGCAGCTTGGTTGCAGGGCAGGACACCGGGGAGCTGTTTTTT.

The chain uses TRBV29-1 and TRBJ2-7, with 7 bases lining up with TRBD1. The CDR3 has 13 residues. The germline V gene encodes CDR1 SQVTM and CDR2 ANQGSEA. The V gene end was trimmed by 4 bases and the J gene end by 5 bases; junction bases not matched to a gene: 8. The CDR3 here is CSVGEQGFNEQYF. In DNA, the CDR3 is TGCAGCGTTGGAGAACAGGGGTTCAACGAGCAGTACTTC.

The chain employs TRBV28 and TRBJ2-2; 9 bases align to TRBD2. V lost 6 bases and J lost 4; bases outside the gene matches: 6. Germline CDR1 reads MDHEN; CDR2 reads SYDVKM. There are 15 residues in the CDR3. The CDR3 DNA sequence: TGTGCCAGCAGCTTAGCGGGAGAGAGCACCGGGGAGCTGTTTTTT. Its translation: CASSLAGESTGELFF. Based on the CDR3 plus reference TRBV28 and TRBJ2-2, the full variable domain is DVKVTQSSRYLVKRTGEKVFLECVQDMDHENMFWYRQDPGLGLRLIYFSYDVKMKEKGDIPEGYSVSREKKERFSLILESASTNQTSMYLCASSLAGESTGELFFGEGSRLTVL.

This sequence joins TRBV19 and TRBJ2-5; D call uncertain. Germline V CDR1 and CDR2: LNHDA, SQIVND (reference sequence). CDR3 length: 11 amino acids. The V and J ends lost 3 bases and 5 bases respectively, with 4 bases between them. The CDR3 loop reads CASSIRETQYF. The CDR3 DNA follows: TGTGCCAGTAGTATCCGGGAGACCCAGTACTTC.

The chain links TRBV4-2 to TRBJ2-5, with 7 bases lining up with TRBD1. V lost 2 bases, J lost 5 bases, and 8 bases stayed unmatched. Germline V lookup: CDR1 LGHNA, CDR2 YNFKEQ. This CDR3 is built from 15 residues. CDR3 in amino acids: CASSQYRGSSETQYF. In nucleotides, the CDR3 is TGTGCCAGCAGCCAATACAGGGGCTCGAGTGAGACCCAGTACTTC.

V is TRBV5-1 and J is TRBJ2-4; the D gene is possibly TRBD2 (5 bases). CDR3 length: 16 amino acids. Germline lookup yields CDR1 SGHRS and CDR2 YFSETQ. With 0 bases removed from V and 5 bases from J, the gap between germline ends came to 15 bases. In nucleotides, the CDR3 is TGCGCCAGCAGCTTGGCGGGGTACGCTGGTGAAAACATTCAGTACTTC. Translated, it gives CASSLAGYAGENIQYF.

This chain links TRBV6-1 with TRBJ1-3; D is possibly TRBD1 (6 bases). Per germline, CDR1 MNHNS and CDR2 SASEGT. The CDR3 sequence is 13 residues long. The V end lost 2 bases, the J end lost 12 bases, and 14 bases lay between the germline ends. CDR3 bases: TGTGCCAGCAGTGAACAAGGGGGGGTAAACATATATTTT. This sequence encodes CASSEQGGVNIYF.

This clone was observed a few times. The rearrangement links TRBV27 to TRBJ2-2; TRBD1 matches 7 bases. The CDR3 length is 15 residues. CDR1 is MNHEY and CDR2 is SMNVEV in the germline V gene (reference sequence). The trim removed 5 bases at V and 1 base at J, leaving 4 bases unmatched. In nucleotides, the CDR3 is TGTGCCAGCAGTCGGTGGACAGGGAACACCGGGGAGCTGTTTTTT. Translation gives CASSRWTGNTGELFF.

Only one count was recorded for this clone. The J gene is TRBJ2-5, the V gene TRBV11-2; D is unclear. Germline V gene data show CDR1 as SGHAT and CDR2 as FQNNGV. V lost 2 bases to trimming and J lost 7 bases, with 8 bases between them. The CDR3 has 12 amino acids. The CDR3: CASSLIFGTQYF. The CDR3, as DNA: TGTGCCAGCAGCTTAATTTTCGGGACCCAGTACTTC.

In this sample, this clone turned up many times. V gene TRBV7-2 combines with J gene TRBJ2-1, with D perhaps matching TRBD1 (6 bases). Trimming shortened V by 5 bases and J by 4 bases, and 15 bases separated the two germline ends. The CDR3 runs 15 residues. Per germline, CDR1 SGHTA and CDR2 FQGNSA. This chain's CDR3 is CASSKSGTKYNEQFF. CDR3 coding DNA: TGTGCCAGCAGCAAGTCCGGGACAAAATACAATGAGCAGTTCTTC.

The sample holds one count of this clone. The rearrangement uses TRBV5-8 and TRBJ2-2, with 8 positions matching TRBD1. This CDR3 is 16 amino acids long. From germline, CDR1 is SGHTS and CDR2 YDEGEE. J was trimmed by 6 bases and V by 4 bases; bases with no gene match: 11. Here the CDR3 reads CASSPWTGSRAGELFF. CDR3 DNA: TGTGCCAGCAGCCCTTGGACAGGGAGTAGGGCCGGGGAGCTGTTTTTT.

V usage is TRBV3-1 (or the pseudogene TRBV3-2) and J usage is TRBJ2-7, with 11 bases matching TRBD2. Per germline, CDR1 LGHDT and CDR2 YNNKEL (reference sequence). The CDR3 sequence is 15 residues long. The V segment lost 6 bases and the J segment 5 bases; nucleotides outside the gene matches: 9. As DNA, the CDR3 is TGTGCCAGCAGTCCAACTAGCGGGAGTAGTCACGAGCAGTACTTC. It encodes CASSPTSGSSHEQYF.

The genes are TRBV4-1 and TRBJ2-7; 11 bases map to TRBD1. The CDR3 is made up of 15 amino acids. V shed 0 bases and J 4 bases; nucleotides not matched to a gene: 2. Germline loops: CDR1 MGHRA, CDR2 YSYEKL. The CDR3 protein is CASSQDGTGGYEQYF. As DNA, the CDR3 is TGCGCCAGCAGCCAAGATGGGACAGGGGGTTACGAGCAGTACTTC.

This chain links TRBV29-1 with TRBJ2-3; D not certain. V was cut by 7 bases and J by 5 bases, with 10 bases left in between. The CDR3 contains 11 residues. Germline CDR1 and CDR2: SQVTM and ANQGSEA. The CDR3 DNA reads as TGCAGCGGCGAAGTTCGAGATACGCAGTATTTT. It specifies CSGEVRDTQYF.

This chain uses TRBV27 with TRBJ2-3, with TRBD2 as a possible D gene (6 bases). Germline values: CDR1 MNHEY, CDR2 SMNVEV (reference sequence). The CDR3 runs 14 residues. V was clipped by 2 bases and J by 4 bases, with 10 bases between them. CDR3 coding DNA: TGTGCCAGCAGTTTAGAGTGGGGGGCAGATACGCAGTATTTT. Translation: CASSLEWGADTQYF.

The chain has TRBV13 and TRBJ1-2; D possibly corresponds to TRBD1 (5 bases). The CDR3 spans 12 residues. The germline V gene encodes CDR1 PRHDT and CDR2 FYEKMQ (reference sequence). V was shortened by 5 bases and J by 12 bases, with 16 bases between the two germline ends. The CDR3 protein is CASSPNGGVHTF. CDR3 in DNA: TGTGCCAGCAGCCCCAATGGGGGGGTCCACACCTTC.

The J gene is TRBJ2-7, the V gene TRBV5-1, with D uncertain. Germline loops: CDR1 SGHRS, CDR2 YFSETQ. The V gene lost 4 bases and the J gene lost 1 base, with 15 bases spanning the gap. The CDR3 is made up of 15 amino acids. The CDR3 nucleotides are TGCGCCAGCAGCCGCCTCGGAGTTTCTTCCTACGAGCAGTACTTC. It specifies CASSRLGVSSYEQYF.

The chain combines TRBV20-1 with TRBJ1-2; D uncertain. The CDR3 covers 11 residues. Germline CDR1 and CDR2: DFQATT and SNEGSKA (reference sequence). Trimming removed 5 bases from V and 8 bases from J, with 12 bases in between. Written as DNA, the CDR3 is TGCAGTGCTGCACTTCCTAGGGGCTACACCTTC. Its translation: CSAALPRGYTF.

The V call is TRBV13, the J call TRBJ1-1; 7 nucleotides match TRBD1. The germline CDR1 and CDR2 sequences are PRHDT and FYEKMQ (reference sequence). The CDR3 extends over 13 amino acids. V lost 5 bases, J lost 4 bases, and 4 bases stayed unmatched. The CDR3 DNA is TGTGCCAGCAGCCTACAGGGGTTCACTGAAGCTTTCTTT. Encoded protein: CASSLQGFTEAFF.

The chain uses TRBV7-9 and TRBJ1-2; 7 positions agree with TRBD1. The CDR3 runs 12 residues. Per germline, CDR1 SEHNR and CDR2 FQNEAQ (reference sequence). V gave up 5 bases and J gave up 10 bases; unmatched junction bases: 7. CDR3: CASSLDRLDYTF. The CDR3 DNA sequence: TGTGCCAGCAGCCTGGACAGGTTGGACTACACCTTC.

V usage is TRBV29-1 and J usage is TRBJ2-1, with 8 bases matching TRBD2. The CDR3 covers 11 residues. Germline lookup yields CDR1 SQVTM and CDR2 ANQGSEA. Trimming removed 5 bases from V and 10 bases from J; junction bases left unmatched: 4. CDR3 DNA: TGCAGCGTTCGGATAGCGGGAGAGCAGTTCTTC. Protein sequence: CSVRIAGEQFF.

The rearrangement uses TRBV19 and TRBJ1-6; D possibly corresponds to TRBD1 (5 bases). Germline V CDR1 and CDR2: LNHDA, SQIVND (reference sequence). The CDR3 is made up of 13 amino acids. V lost 10 bases and J lost 2, with 9 bases in between. DNA of the CDR3: TGTGCCACCAAGGACACCTATAATTCACCCCTCCACTTT. This codes for CATKDTYNSPLHF.

The chain joins TRBV24-1 to TRBJ2-3; no definite D call. Germline loops: CDR1 KGHDR, CDR2 SFDVKD. Trimming cost V 6 bases and J 3 bases, with 3 bases left between them. This CDR3 is built from 11 residues. The CDR3 bases are TGTGCCACCAGTCAAACAGATACGCAGTATTTT. This translates into CATSQTDTQYF.